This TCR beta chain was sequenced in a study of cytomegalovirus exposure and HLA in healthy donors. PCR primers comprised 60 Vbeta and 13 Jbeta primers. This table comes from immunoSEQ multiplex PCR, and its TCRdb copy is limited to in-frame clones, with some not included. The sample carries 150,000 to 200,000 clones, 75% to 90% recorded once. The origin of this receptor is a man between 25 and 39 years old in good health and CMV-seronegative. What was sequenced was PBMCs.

In nucleotides, the CDR3 is TGTGCCAGCAGCTTAACCCTATCGACTAGCGGGAGTAGGAATGAGCAGTTCTTC. This gives the protein CASSLTLSTSGSRNEQFF. The chain is built from TRBV7-3 and TRBJ2-1; TRBD2 matches 12 bases. Germline CDR1 is SGHTA and CDR2 is FQGTGA. V was clipped by 0 bases and J by 7 bases; unmatched bases: 10. There are 18 residues in the CDR3.